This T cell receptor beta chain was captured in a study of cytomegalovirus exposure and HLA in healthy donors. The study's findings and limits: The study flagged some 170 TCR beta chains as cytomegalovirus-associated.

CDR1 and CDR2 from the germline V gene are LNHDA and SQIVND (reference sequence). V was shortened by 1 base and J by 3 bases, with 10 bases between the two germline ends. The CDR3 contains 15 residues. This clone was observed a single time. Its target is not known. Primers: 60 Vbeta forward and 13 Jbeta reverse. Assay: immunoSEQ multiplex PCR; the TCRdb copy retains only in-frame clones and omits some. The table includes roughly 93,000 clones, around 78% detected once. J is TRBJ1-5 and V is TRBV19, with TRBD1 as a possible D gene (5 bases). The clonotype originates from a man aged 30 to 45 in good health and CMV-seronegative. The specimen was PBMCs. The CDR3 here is CASSIGQSYNQPQHF. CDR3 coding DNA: TGTGCCAGTAGTATAGGACAGAGCTACAATCAGCCCCAGCATTTT.